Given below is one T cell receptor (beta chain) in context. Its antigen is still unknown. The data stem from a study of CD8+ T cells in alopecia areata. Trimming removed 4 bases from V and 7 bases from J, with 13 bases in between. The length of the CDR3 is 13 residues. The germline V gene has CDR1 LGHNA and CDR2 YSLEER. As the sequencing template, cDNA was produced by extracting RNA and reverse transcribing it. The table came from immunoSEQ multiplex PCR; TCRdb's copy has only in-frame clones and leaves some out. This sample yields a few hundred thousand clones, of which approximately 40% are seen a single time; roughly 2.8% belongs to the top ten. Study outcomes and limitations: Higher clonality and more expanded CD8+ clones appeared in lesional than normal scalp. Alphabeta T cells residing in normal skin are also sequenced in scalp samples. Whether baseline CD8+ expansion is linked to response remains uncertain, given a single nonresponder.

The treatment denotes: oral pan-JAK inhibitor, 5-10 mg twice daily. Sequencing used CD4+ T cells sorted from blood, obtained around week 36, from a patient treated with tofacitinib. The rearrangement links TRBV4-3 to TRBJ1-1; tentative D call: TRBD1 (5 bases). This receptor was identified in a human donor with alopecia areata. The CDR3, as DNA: TGCGCCAGCAGCCTGGGGCCAGGCAATGAAGCTTTCTTT. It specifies CASSLGPGNEAFF.